This record looks at one TCR beta chain sequence and its context. Its specificity is not known. This entry comes from a study of ipilimumab plus nivolumab after autologous stem cell transplantation. About the study: Median doses per patient: four to six ipilimumab, about eight nivolumab. The DLBCL cohort had primary refractory and relapsed disease, with 18-month progression-free survival of approximately 83% and 30%. General study results and limits: Authors suggest TCR repertoire, Treg phenotype and gut microbiota support further study.

The method was immunoSEQ multiplex PCR; TCRdb's version includes in-frame clones alone and lacks a portion of them. The table records some 17,000 clones, about 77% of them present only once. Patients got ipilimumab 1 mg/kg beginning 14 to 28 days post-transplant. This material consisted of PBMCs, taken in a trial of ipilimumab plus nivolumab as post-transplant consolidation. The clonotype was recovered from a male donor with diffuse large B-cell lymphoma.

In DNA form, the CDR3 reads TGTGCCAGCTCACCTAGCGGGCAAGAGACCCAGTACTTC. Its translation is CASSPSGQETQYF. This sequence joins TRBV18 and TRBJ2-5; TRBD2 matches at 7 bases. The length of the CDR3 is 13 residues. Germline V gene lookup returns CDR1 KGHSH and CDR2 LQKENI. J gave up 2 bases and V 3 bases, and 0 bases lay outside the gene matches.